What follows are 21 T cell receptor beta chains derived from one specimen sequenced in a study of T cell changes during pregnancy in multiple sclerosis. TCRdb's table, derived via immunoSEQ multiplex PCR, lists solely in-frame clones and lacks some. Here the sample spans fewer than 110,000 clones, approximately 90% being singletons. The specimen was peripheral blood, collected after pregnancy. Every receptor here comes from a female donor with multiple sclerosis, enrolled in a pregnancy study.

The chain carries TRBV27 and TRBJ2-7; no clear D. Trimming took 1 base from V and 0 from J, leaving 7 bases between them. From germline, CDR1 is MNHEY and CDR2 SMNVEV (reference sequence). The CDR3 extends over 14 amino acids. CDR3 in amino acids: CASSLYSYSYEQYF. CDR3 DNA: TGTGCCAGCAGTTTATATAGCTACTCCTACGAGCAGTACTTC.

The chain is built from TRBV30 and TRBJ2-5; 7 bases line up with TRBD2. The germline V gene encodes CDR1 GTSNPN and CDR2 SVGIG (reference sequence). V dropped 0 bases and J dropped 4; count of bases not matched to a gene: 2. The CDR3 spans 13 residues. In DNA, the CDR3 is TGTGCCTGGAGTGTGGGAGGGACAGAGACCCAGTACTTC. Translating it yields CAWSVGGTETQYF.

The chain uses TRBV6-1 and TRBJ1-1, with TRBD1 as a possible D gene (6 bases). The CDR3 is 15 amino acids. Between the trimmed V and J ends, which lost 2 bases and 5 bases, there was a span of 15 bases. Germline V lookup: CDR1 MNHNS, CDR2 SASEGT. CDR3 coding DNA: TGTGCCAGCAGTGAAAATTACAGGGTGCGGACTGAAGCTTTCTTT. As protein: CASSENYRVRTEAFF.

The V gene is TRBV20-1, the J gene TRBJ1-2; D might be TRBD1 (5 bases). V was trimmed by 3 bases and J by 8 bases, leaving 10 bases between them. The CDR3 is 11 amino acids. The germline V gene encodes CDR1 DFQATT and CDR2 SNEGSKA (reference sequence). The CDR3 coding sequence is TGCAGTGCTAGTGCAGGGAACGGCTACACCTTC. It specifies CSASAGNGYTF.

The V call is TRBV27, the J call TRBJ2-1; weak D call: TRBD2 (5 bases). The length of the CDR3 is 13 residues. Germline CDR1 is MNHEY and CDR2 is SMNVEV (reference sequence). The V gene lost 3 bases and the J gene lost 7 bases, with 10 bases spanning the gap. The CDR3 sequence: CASSFSGLNEQFF. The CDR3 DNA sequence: TGTGCCAGCAGTTTTTCGGGGTTGAATGAGCAGTTCTTC.

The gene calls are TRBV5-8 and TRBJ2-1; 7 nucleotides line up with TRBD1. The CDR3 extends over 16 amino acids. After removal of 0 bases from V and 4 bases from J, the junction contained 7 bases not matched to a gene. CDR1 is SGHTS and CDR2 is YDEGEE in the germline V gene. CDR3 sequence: CASSLEQGSRYNEQFF. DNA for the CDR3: TGTGCCAGCAGCTTGGAACAGGGGAGTAGGTACAATGAGCAGTTCTTC.

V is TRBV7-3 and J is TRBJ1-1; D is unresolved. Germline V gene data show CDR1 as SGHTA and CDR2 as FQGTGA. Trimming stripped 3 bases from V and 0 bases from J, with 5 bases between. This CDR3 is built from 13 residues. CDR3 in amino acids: CASSFEMNTEAFF. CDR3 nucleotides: TGTGCCAGCAGCTTCGAGATGAACACTGAAGCTTTCTTT. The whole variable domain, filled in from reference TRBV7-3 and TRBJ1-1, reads GAGVSQTPSNKVTEKGKYVELRCDPISGHTALYWYRQSLGQGPEFLIYFQGTGAADDSGLPNDRFFAVRPEGSVSTLKIQRTERGDSAVYLCASSFEMNTEAFFGQGTRLTVV.

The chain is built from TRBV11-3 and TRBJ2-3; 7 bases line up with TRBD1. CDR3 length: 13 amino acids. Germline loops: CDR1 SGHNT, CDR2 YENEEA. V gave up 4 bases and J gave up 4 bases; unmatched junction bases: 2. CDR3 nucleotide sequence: TGTGCCAGCAGCTATCAGGGGGCAGATACGCAGTATTTT. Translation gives CASSYQGADTQYF.

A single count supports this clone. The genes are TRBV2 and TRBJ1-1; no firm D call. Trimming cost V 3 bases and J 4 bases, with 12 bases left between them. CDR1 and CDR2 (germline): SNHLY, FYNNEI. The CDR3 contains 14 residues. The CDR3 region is CASSERSSGTEAFF. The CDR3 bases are TGTGCCAGCAGTGAGAGGTCCTCGGGCACTGAAGCTTTCTTT.

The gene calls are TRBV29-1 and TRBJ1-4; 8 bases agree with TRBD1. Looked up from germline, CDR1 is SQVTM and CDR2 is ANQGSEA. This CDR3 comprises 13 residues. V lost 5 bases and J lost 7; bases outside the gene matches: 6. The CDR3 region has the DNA TGCAGCGTTTCAACAGGGGGAAGTGAAAAACTGTTTTTT. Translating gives CSVSTGGSEKLFF.

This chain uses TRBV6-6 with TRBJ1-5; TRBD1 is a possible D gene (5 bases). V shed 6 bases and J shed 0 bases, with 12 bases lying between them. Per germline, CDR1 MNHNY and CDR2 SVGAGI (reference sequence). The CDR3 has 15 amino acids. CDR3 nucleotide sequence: TGTGCCAGCAGCGACCAGGGCGATAGCAATCAGCCCCAGCATTTT. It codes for CASSDQGDSNQPQHF.

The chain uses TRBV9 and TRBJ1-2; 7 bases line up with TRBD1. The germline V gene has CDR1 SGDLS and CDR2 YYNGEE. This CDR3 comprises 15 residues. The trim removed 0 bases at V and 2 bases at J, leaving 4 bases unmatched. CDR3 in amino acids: CASSVGVRGNYGYTF. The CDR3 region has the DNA TGTGCCAGCAGCGTAGGAGTCAGGGGGAACTATGGCTACACCTTC.

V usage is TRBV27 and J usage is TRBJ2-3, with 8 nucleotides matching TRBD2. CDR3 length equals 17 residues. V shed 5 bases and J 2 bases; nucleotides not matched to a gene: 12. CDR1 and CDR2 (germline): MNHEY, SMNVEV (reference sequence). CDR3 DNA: TGTGCCAGCAGTCGGGAGAGGCTAGCGGGCTACACAGATACGCAGTATTTT. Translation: CASSRERLAGYTDTQYF.

CDR3 sequence reads: CATRDRESYEQYF. The CDR3 DNA is TGTGCCACCCGGGACAGGGAGTCCTACGAGCAGTACTTC. The chain combines TRBV11-2 with TRBJ2-7, with 9 bases lining up with TRBD1. The length of the CDR3 is 13 residues. From germline, CDR1 is SGHAT and CDR2 FQNNGV. Trimming cost V 10 bases and J 1 base; bases outside gene matches: 5.

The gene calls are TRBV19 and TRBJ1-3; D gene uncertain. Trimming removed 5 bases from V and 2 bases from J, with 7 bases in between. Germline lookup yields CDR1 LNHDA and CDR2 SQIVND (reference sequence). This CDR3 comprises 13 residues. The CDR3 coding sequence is TGTGCCAGTAGTCTAAAAGCTGGAAACACCATATATTTT. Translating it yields CASSLKAGNTIYF.

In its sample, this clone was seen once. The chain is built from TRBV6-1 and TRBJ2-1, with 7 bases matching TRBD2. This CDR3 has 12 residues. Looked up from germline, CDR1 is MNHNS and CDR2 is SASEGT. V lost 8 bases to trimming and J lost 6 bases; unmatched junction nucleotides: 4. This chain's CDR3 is CASAGVGNEQFF. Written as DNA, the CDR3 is TGTGCCAGCGCGGGGGTAGGCAATGAGCAGTTCTTC.

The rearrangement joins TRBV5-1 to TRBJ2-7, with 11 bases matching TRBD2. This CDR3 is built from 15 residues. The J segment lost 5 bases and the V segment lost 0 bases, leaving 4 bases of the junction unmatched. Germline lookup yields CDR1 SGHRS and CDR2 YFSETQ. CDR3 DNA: TGCGCCAGCAGCTTGGTAGCGGGAGGGCCCCACGAGCAGTACTTC. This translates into CASSLVAGGPHEQYF.

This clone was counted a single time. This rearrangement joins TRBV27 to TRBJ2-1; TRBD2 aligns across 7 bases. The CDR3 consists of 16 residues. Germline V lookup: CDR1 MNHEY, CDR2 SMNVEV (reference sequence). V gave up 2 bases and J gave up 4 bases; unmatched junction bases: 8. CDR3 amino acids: CASSLRLAEGYNEQFF. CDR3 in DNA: TGTGCCAGCAGTTTACGGCTAGCGGAAGGGTACAATGAGCAGTTCTTC.

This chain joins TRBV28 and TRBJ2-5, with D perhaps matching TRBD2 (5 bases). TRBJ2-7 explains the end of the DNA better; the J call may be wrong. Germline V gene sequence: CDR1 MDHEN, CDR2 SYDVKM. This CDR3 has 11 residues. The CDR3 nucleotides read TGTGCCAGCAGTTCTGCGGGCGAGCAGTACTTC. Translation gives CASSSAGEQYF.

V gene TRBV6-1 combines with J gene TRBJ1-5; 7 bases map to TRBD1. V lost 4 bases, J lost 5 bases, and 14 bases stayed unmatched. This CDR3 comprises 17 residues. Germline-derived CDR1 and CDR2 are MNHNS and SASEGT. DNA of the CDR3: TGTGCCAGCAGTGTAGGACAGGCCGCCCATAGAGATCAGCCCCAGCATTTT. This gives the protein CASSVGQAAHRDQPQHF.

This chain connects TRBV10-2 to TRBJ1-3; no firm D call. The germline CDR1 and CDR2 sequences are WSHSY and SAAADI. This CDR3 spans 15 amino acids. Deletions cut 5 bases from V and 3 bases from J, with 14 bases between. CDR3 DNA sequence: TGCGCCAGCAGTACCGGGTCCCGTGGTGGAAACACCATATATTTT. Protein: CASSTGSRGGNTIYF.